This T cell receptor beta chain was sequenced during a study of blood T cell repertoires in COVID-19 (TCRdb year 2020). For the study in its entirety: Collaborator samples came from the United States, Italy and Spain and covered acute and convalescent phases of COVID-19. The dataset comprised deeply sampled blood TCRbeta repertoires from subjects exposed to, actively infected with, or recovered from COVID-19. Nearly every sample came with metadata listing a de-identified subject ID, COVID-19 status, age in years and sex. HLA class I and class II types, where available, came from metadata supplied by the sample provider rather than from assay-based typing. The repertoires were released in a freely available public database intended as a resource for research on the immune response to SARS-CoV-2. The samples were drawn from two sources: the first 160 participants of the ongoing ImmuneRACE study, and 1,200 or so subjects contributed by 6 global collaborators. The material from the prospective study consisted of cDNA or gDNA derived from T cells, B-cell-depleted T cells, or PBMCs.

TCRbeta CDR3 regions were amplified from genomic DNA using the immunoSEQ Assay, a bias-controlled multiplex PCR. In the source study's methods: The number of nucleated cells in each sample was estimated from the amplification of reference gene primers within the assay. To quantify the absolute abundance of each unique TCRbeta CDR3 rearrangement, sequence reads were collapsed and filtered. For each sample, productive Simpson clonality was calculated as the square root of Simpson's diversity index across productive rearrangements. In TCRdb, the immuneACCESS table is reduced to in-frame sequences with V and J assigned. These tables do not hold every clone; where another copy was compared, an unresolved V gene accounts for under half, and the others remain unexplained. For V, J and clone size, that table is used; D and trimming come from the DNA. The table for this sample lists around 250,000 clones; around 88% of them were counted only once. The ten largest make up 5% to 6% of the sample.

In Seattle, one collaborating source enrolled patients while the infection was active and tracked those patients longitudinally over the course of disease. Whole blood was collected in K2EDTA tubes by collaborating institutions according to the institutions' own protocols. Collaborator samples were shipped for TCRbeta analysis as frozen whole blood, isolated PBMCs, or DNA extracted from either sample type. About this clone: Its antigen is unknown. Per-nucleotide qualities are absent, and no much larger clonotype sits a single base away.

From its cysteine to its phenylalanine, the CDR3 spans 15 amino acids. Only the CDR3 region is kept as DNA, spanning 45 bases read in frame from base 1. V is clipped by 1 base and J by 5 bases, and the sequence between their germline boundaries is 11 bases long. As encoded in the germline V gene, CDR1 is LGHNA while CDR2 is YNFKEQ. Study-wide findings and limitations: The amount of clinical and demographic metadata varied by source and participant and was provided uncurated.

The specimen was peripheral blood. Rearrangement joined TRBV4-2 to TRBJ1-4, with an unclear D gene assignment. The sequence came from a woman of 80 years or more with COVID-19, enrolled during active disease. The CDR3 reads as follows: CASSQGQAPNEKLFF. The DNA is TGTGCCAGCAGCCAAGGTCAGGCCCCCAATGAAAAACTGTTTTTT.